This T cell receptor (beta chain) was sequenced in a study of T cell responses to AZD1222 COVID-19 vaccine. As to this clone: Its specificity is not known.

The CDR3 runs to 19 residues. Germline-derived CDR1 and CDR2 are LNHNV and YYDKDF (reference sequence). V lost 5 bases and J 5 bases, leaving 27 bases between the germline ends. Repertoires were generated with immunoSEQ multiplex PCR, while TCRdb's copy carries only in-frame clones and drops some. The table has some 170,000 clones, roughly nine tenths seen once. Whole-study findings and limits: When two AZD1222 doses had been given, Spike-specific TCR breadth and depth rose.

The chain carries TRBV15 and TRBJ2-2, with D possibly being TRBD1 (6 bases). Sequencing used peripheral blood, obtained on day 0 of AZD1222 vaccination. The sequence was obtained from an adult in good health. The CDR3 DNA follows: TGTGCCACCAGCCGAACCTTGGCAGGGGCGACCACCTCTACCGGGGAGCTGTTTTTT. The encoded protein is CATSRTLAGATTSTGELFF.